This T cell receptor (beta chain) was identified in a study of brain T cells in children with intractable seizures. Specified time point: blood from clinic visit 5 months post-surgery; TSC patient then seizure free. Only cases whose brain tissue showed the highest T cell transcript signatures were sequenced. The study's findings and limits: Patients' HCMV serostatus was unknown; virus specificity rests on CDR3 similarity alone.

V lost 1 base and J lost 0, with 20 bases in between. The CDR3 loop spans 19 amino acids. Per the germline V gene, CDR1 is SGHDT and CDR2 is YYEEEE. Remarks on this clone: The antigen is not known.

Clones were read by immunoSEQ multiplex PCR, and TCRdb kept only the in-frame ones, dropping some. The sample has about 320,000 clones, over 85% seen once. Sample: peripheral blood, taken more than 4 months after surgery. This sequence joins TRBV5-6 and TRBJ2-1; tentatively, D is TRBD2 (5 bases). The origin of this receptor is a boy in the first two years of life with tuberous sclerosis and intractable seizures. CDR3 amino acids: CASSLTPVAGIGSYNEQFF. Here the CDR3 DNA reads TGTGCCAGCAGCTTGACCCCCGTCGCGGGCATAGGCTCCTACAATGAGCAGTTCTTC.